This T cell receptor (beta chain) was documented in a study of beta chain features in type 1 diabetes. Study-wide results and limits: The naive, central memory and Treg TCRB repertoires looked more alike in patients than they did in healthy donors. Reads derived from cDNA could over-represent cells showing high TCR expression.

Note on this clone: Its antigen is not known.

The V segment lost 6 bases and the J segment 10 bases; nucleotides outside the gene matches: 6. This CDR3 has 13 amino acids. Germline V gene lookup returns CDR1 MDHEN and CDR2 SYDVKM. Expressed TCRB transcripts were sequenced because the isolated RNA had all been reverse transcribed beforehand. Data came from immunoSEQ multiplex PCR; TCRdb stores just in-frame clones and leaves some out. The table shows around 350,000 clones, with 10% to 15% occurring only once. The sample taken for sequencing was naive CD4+ T cells from blood. The clonotype comes from a man between 18 and 29 years old in good health. This chain connects TRBV28 to TRBJ1-6, with 7 bases identical to TRBD1. The CDR3 DNA follows: TGTGCCAGCAGGACAGGGCAAGGATCACCCCTCCACTTT. This gives the protein CASRTGQGSPLHF.